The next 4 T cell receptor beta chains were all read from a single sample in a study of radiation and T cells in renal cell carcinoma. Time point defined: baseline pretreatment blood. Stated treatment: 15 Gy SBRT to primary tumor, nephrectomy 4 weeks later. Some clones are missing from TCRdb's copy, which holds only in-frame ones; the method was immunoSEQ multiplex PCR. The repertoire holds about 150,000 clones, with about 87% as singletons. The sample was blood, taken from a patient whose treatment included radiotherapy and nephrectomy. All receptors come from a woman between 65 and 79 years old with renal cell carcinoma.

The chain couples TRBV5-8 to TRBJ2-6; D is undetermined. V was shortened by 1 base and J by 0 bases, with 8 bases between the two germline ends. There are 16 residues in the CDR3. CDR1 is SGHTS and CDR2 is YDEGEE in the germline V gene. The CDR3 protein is CASSLWVGSGANVLTF. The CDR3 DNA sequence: TGTGCCAGCAGCTTGTGGGTCGGCTCTGGGGCCAACGTCCTGACTTTC.

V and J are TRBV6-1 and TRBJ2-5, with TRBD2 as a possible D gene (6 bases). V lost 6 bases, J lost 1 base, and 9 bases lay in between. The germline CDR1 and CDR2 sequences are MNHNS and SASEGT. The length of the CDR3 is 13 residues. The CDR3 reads CASRAGFQETQYF. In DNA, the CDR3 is TGTGCCAGCAGAGCGGGTTTCCAAGAGACCCAGTACTTC.

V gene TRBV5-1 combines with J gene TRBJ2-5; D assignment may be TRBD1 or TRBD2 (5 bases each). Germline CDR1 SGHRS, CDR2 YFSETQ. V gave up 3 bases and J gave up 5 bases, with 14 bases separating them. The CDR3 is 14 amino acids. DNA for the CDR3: TGCGCCAGCAGCTCCCTCCCGGGGCGGGAGACCCAGTACTTC. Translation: CASSSLPGRETQYF.

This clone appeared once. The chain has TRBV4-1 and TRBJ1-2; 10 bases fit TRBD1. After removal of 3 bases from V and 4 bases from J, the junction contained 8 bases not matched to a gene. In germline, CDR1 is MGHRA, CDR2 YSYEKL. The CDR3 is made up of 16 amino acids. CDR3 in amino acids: CASSHPETGGSYGYTF. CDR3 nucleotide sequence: TGCGCCAGCAGCCACCCAGAGACAGGGGGCAGCTATGGCTACACCTTC.